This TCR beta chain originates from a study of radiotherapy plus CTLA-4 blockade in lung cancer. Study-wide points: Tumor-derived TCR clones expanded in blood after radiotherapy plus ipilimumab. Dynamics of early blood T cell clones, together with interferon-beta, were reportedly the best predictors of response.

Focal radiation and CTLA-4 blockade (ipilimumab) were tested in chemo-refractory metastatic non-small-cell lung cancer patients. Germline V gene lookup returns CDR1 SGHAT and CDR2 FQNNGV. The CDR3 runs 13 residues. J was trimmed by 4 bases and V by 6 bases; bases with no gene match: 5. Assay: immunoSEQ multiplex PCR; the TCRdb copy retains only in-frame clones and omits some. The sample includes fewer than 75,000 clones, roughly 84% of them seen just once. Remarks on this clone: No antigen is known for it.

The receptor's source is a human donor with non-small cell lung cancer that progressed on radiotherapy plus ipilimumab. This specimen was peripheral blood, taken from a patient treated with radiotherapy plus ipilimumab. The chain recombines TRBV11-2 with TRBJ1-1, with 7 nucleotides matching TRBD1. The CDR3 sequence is CASSTTGSTEAFF. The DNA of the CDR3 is TGTGCCAGCAGTACGACAGGGTCCACTGAAGCTTTCTTT.